The rows below give T cell receptor beta chains drawn from one sample of a study of T-cell reconstitution after alpha-beta-depleted transplantation in children. TCRdb reprocessed the PCR reads with MiXCR, giving one entry per CDR3 protein. The sample has about 240,000 distinct CDR3 sequences; 20% to 30% are singletons. The sample was PBMCs, taken before TCRalphabeta/CD19-depleted stem cell transplant. The receptors come from a girl aged 2-10 years with Fanconi anemia, due to receive a stem cell transplant. Each CDR3 is given with its conserved first and last residue.

v_gene: TRBV20-1
j_gene: TRBJ2-3
CDR3aa: CSAATAVTDTQYF

v_gene: TRBV7-2
j_gene: TRBJ2-7
CDR3aa: CASRQLAGPGEQYF

v_gene: TRBV4-1
j_gene: TRBJ2-7
CDR3aa: CASSQDPGISHSYEQYF

v_gene: TRBV29-1
j_gene: TRBJ2-5
CDR3aa: CSVGTTGLETQYF

v_gene: TRBV7-7
j_gene: TRBJ2-3
CDR3aa: CATPSRLRSDTQYF

v_gene: TRBV28
j_gene: TRBJ2-7
CDR3aa: CASSSRDDSYEQYF

v_gene: TRBV20-1
j_gene: TRBJ2-5
CDR3aa: CSARVSAGGPWETQYF

v_gene: TRBV25-1
j_gene: TRBJ2-1
CDR3aa: CASSFASGGNEQFF

v_gene: TRBV6-5
j_gene: TRBJ2-1
CDR3aa: CASSYSWTSGYNEQFF

v_gene: TRBV12-3/TRBV12-4
j_gene: TRBJ2-4
CDR3aa: CASRADGIQYF

v_gene: TRBV9
j_gene: TRBJ2-5
CDR3aa: CASSVEDRGGQETQYF

v_gene: TRBV28
j_gene: TRBJ2-7
CDR3aa: CASSLSGEIYEQYF

v_gene: TRBV7-2
j_gene: TRBJ2-1
CDR3aa: CASSLVLPWRFF

v_gene: TRBV18
j_gene: TRBJ2-3
CDR3aa: CASSLRSGEGDTQYF

v_gene: TRBV15
j_gene: TRBJ2-7
CDR3aa: CATGDRGTYEQYF

v_gene: TRBV21-1
j_gene: TRBJ2-7
CDR3aa: CASTLGTQSSYEQYF

v_gene: TRBV11-2
j_gene: TRBJ2-7
CDR3aa: CASSFGGRRTYEQYF

v_gene: TRBV20-1
j_gene: TRBJ2-7
CDR3aa: CSASKLAYYEQYF

v_gene: TRBV12-3/TRBV12-4
j_gene: TRBJ2-3
CDR3aa: CASSFEADPSTDTQYF

v_gene: TRBV15
j_gene: TRBJ2-7
CDR3aa: CATSRDPQGYYEQYF

v_gene: TRBV29-1
j_gene: TRBJ2-1
CDR3aa: CSVEEGGRGAYNEQFF

v_gene: TRBV27
j_gene: TRBJ2-3
CDR3aa: CASMIRGGLFF

v_gene: TRBV12-3/TRBV12-4
j_gene: TRBJ2-3
CDR3aa: CASNPRVPDTQYF

v_gene: TRBV10-3
j_gene: TRBJ2-7
CDR3aa: CAISGPGGYEQYF

v_gene: TRBV29-1
j_gene: TRBJ2-1
CDR3aa: CSPQGLAGGEQFF

v_gene: TRBV3-1
j_gene: TRBJ2-7
CDR3aa: CASSQVVGGPPYEQYF

v_gene: TRBV12-3/TRBV12-4
j_gene: TRBJ2-3
CDR3aa: CASSLAHPTDTQYF

v_gene: TRBV27
j_gene: TRBJ2-3
CDR3aa: CANQFGRELTDTQYF

v_gene: TRBV4-1
j_gene: TRBJ2-7
CDR3aa: CASSPLPDSYEQYF

v_gene: TRBV6-1
j_gene: TRBJ2-7
CDR3aa: CASSAHRDRADEQYF

v_gene: TRBV20-1
j_gene: TRBJ1-3
CDR3aa: CSASRDSSGNTIYF

v_gene: TRBV28
j_gene: TRBJ2-2
CDR3aa: CASTVGGLNTGELFF

v_gene: TRBV9
j_gene: TRBJ1-1
CDR3aa: CASSVSSRAGTGGEAFF

v_gene: TRBV7-4
j_gene: TRBJ2-2
CDR3aa: CARSLGPLAGGNTGELFF

v_gene: TRBV7-3
j_gene: TRBJ2-2
CDR3aa: CASSRRDREQTGELFF

v_gene: TRBV6-1
j_gene: TRBJ2-7
CDR3aa: CASSPRGDYHEQYF

v_gene: TRBV29-1
j_gene: TRBJ2-7
CDR3aa: CSVGDRPYEQYF

v_gene: TRBV27
j_gene: TRBJ2-7
CDR3aa: CASSFQGRYEQYF

v_gene: TRBV5-5
j_gene: TRBJ2-6
CDR3aa: CASSSVAGANVLTF

v_gene: TRBV20-1
j_gene: TRBJ1-2
CDR3aa: CSARWGEGYGYTF

v_gene: TRBV4-2
j_gene: TRBJ2-7
CDR3aa: CASSQGPAGDPYEQYF

v_gene: TRBV20-1
j_gene: TRBJ2-7
CDR3aa: CSARETGVGEQYF

v_gene: TRBV7-2
j_gene: TRBJ2-7
CDR3aa: CASSLVSAYYEQYF

v_gene: TRBV7-2
j_gene: TRBJ2-5
CDR3aa: CASSYPRETQYF

v_gene: TRBV20-1
j_gene: TRBJ2-2
CDR3aa: CSAVGGNTGELFF

v_gene: TRBV11-2
j_gene: TRBJ2-7
CDR3aa: CASSLPPDGGILDYEQYF

v_gene: TRBV18
j_gene: TRBJ2-1
CDR3aa: CASSHGRNNEQFF

v_gene: TRBV10-3
j_gene: TRBJ2-4
CDR3aa: CAISESTPENIQYF

v_gene: TRBV28
j_gene: TRBJ2-1
CDR3aa: CATRTSGNYGDEQFF

v_gene: TRBV20-1
j_gene: TRBJ1-5
CDR3aa: CSGDGQPQHF